One sample yielded the 22 T cell receptor beta chains listed below, sequenced in a study of cytomegalovirus exposure and HLA in healthy donors. Produced via immunoSEQ multiplex PCR; TCRdb's table is partial and in-frame only. Of some 130,000 clones in the sample, approximately 84% are singletons; the top ten hold roughly 27%. What was sequenced was PBMCs. The receptor set was obtained from a man between 25 and 39 years old in good health and CMV-seropositive.

The chain uses TRBV19 and TRBJ2-4, with unresolved D. V lost 1 base to trimming and J lost 6 bases, with 7 bases between them. This CDR3 comprises 13 residues. Germline V lookup: CDR1 LNHDA, CDR2 SQIVND (reference sequence). The CDR3 nucleotides are TGTGCCAGTAGTATAGCGGTTGGAAACATTCAGTACTTC. Translating gives CASSIAVGNIQYF.

The rearrangement uses TRBV2 and TRBJ2-1, with D maybe TRBD1 (5 bases). Trimming took 6 bases from V and 14 from J, leaving 14 bases between them. Per the germline V gene, CDR1 is SNHLY and CDR2 is FYNNEI. The CDR3 runs to 11 residues. Written as DNA, the CDR3 is TGTGCCAGCAGAGAGACAGCTGGGAAGTTCTTC. Its protein product is CASRETAGKFF. Combining the CDR3 with reference TRBV2 and TRBJ2-1 gives the whole variable domain EPEVTQTPSHQVTQMGQEVILRCVPISNHLYFYWYRQILGQKVEFLVSFYNNEISEKSEIFDDQFSVERPDGSNFTLKIRSTKLEDSAMYFCASRETAGKFFGPGTRLTVL.

The V gene is TRBV7-2, the J gene TRBJ2-3, with TRBD2 identical over 8 bases. With V trimmed by 3 bases and J by 2 bases, 7 bases remained unmatched. The CDR3 is made up of 16 amino acids. Germline values: CDR1 SGHTA, CDR2 FQGNSA. The CDR3 protein is CASSLGTRTSTDTQYF. The DNA for the CDR3 is TGTGCCAGCAGCTTGGGGACTAGGACGTCCACAGATACGCAGTATTTT.

This chain links TRBV19 with TRBJ1-3; D might be TRBD1 (6 bases). V gave up 5 bases and J gave up 2 bases, with 13 bases separating them. Germline lookup yields CDR1 LNHDA and CDR2 SQIVND (reference sequence). The CDR3 consists of 15 residues. The CDR3 DNA sequence: TGTGCCAGTAGTCCAACAGGGAAGGCTGGAAACACCATATATTTT. As protein: CASSPTGKAGNTIYF.

V usage is TRBV9 and J usage is TRBJ2-5; perhaps TRBD1 as D (6 bases). Germline CDR1 is SGDLS and CDR2 is YYNGEE. The CDR3 spans 14 residues. V was clipped by 4 bases and J by 2 bases, with 12 bases between them. CDR3 loop: CASSPRTEQETQYF. CDR3 bases: TGTGCCAGCAGCCCCCGGACAGAACAAGAGACCCAGTACTTC. Complete variable domain (other parts from reference TRBV9 and TRBJ2-5): DSGVTQTPKHLITATGQRVTLRCSPRSGDLSVYWYQQSLDQGLQFLIQYYNGEERAKGNILERFSAQQFPDLHSELNLSSLELGDSALYFCASSPRTEQETQYFGPGTRLLVL.

The rearrangement links TRBV27 to TRBJ2-1; D call uncertain. There are 11 residues in the CDR3. Germline V gene data show CDR1 as MNHEY and CDR2 as SMNVEV (reference sequence). With 6 bases removed from V and 4 bases from J, the gap between germline ends came to 4 bases. In nucleotides, the CDR3 is TGTGCCAGCAGGGAGTACAATGAGCAGTTCTTC. Protein product: CASREYNEQFF.

This sequence joins TRBV10-3 and TRBJ2-2; 7 nucleotides agree with TRBD1. Germline V gene lookup returns CDR1 ENHRY and CDR2 SYGVKD. The V segment lost 10 bases and the J segment 4 bases; nucleotides outside the gene matches: 9. The CDR3 extends over 14 amino acids. Here the CDR3 DNA reads TGTGCCACCTTGACAGGGCAGGTCACCGGGGAGCTGTTTTTT. Amino acids: CATLTGQVTGELFF.

The CDR3 region has the DNA TGTGCCAGCAGTTCAACAGGGCCGTCCTACGAGCAGTACTTC. It yields the protein CASSSTGPSYEQYF. V and J are TRBV6-6 and TRBJ2-7, with D possibly matching TRBD1 (6 bases). V shed 4 bases and J shed 1 base, with 11 bases lying between them. Germline values: CDR1 MNHNY, CDR2 SVGAGI (reference sequence). The CDR3 runs to 14 residues.

This clone was seen only a few times. The chain recombines TRBV27 with TRBJ2-7; TRBD1 matches at 9 bases. Germline CDR1 reads MNHEY; CDR2 reads SMNVEV (reference sequence). V trimming: 6 bases; J trimming: 5 bases; junction bases outside the gene matches: 5. The CDR3 is 13 amino acids. CDR3 protein: CASSEQGADEQYF. As DNA, the CDR3 is TGTGCCAGCAGCGAACAGGGGGCGGACGAGCAGTACTTC.

The rearrangement joins TRBV6-8 to TRBJ2-3; 10 bases are a match to TRBD2. Germline V gives CDR1 MNHGY, CDR2 SAAAGT. This CDR3 comprises 16 residues. V dropped 6 bases and J dropped 9; count of bases not matched to a gene: 15. The CDR3 nucleotides read TGTGCCAGCAGCCCCCAGGAAGCGGGGGGGCTTAACACGCAGTATTTT. Protein: CASSPQEAGGLNTQYF.

V and J are TRBV6-1 and TRBJ1-5, with D possibly TRBD1 on 6 matching bases. The CDR3 runs 13 residues. V was trimmed by 7 bases and J by 7 bases, leaving 14 bases between them. Germline-derived CDR1 and CDR2 are MNHNS and SASEGT. The CDR3 is CASNYGGAQPQHF. The CDR3 DNA reads as TGTGCCAGCAATTATGGGGGGGCCCAGCCCCAGCATTTT.

This clone was seen just once. The V call is TRBV19, the J call TRBJ1-1, with 10 nucleotides matching TRBD1. The length of the CDR3 is 15 residues. Germline V gene sequence: CDR1 LNHDA, CDR2 SQIVND (reference sequence). The J segment lost 5 bases and the V segment lost 8 bases, leaving 11 bases of the junction unmatched. In DNA form, the CDR3 reads TGTGCCAGTCTGGGGGACAGGGGCGTGTGGACTGAAGCTTTCTTT. This sequence encodes CASLGDRGVWTEAFF.

V usage is TRBV5-6 and J usage is TRBJ1-1; 11 bases map to TRBD1. The CDR3 consists of 14 residues. Germline-derived CDR1 and CDR2 are SGHDT and YYEEEE. Trimming removed 4 bases from V and 5 bases from J; junction bases left unmatched: 4. The CDR3 loop reads CASSGTGGRTEAFF. In DNA form, the CDR3 reads TGTGCCAGCAGCGGGACAGGGGGAAGGACTGAAGCTTTCTTT.

The V call is TRBV6-1, the J call TRBJ1-5; D not resolved. Germline CDR1 and CDR2: MNHNS and SASEGT. V lost 3 bases to trimming and J lost 7 bases, with 19 bases between them. This CDR3 contains 16 residues. CDR3: CASSETLTPAGQPQHF. As DNA, the CDR3 is TGTGCCAGCAGTGAGACTCTAACCCCGGCTGGACAGCCCCAGCATTTT.

The chain carries TRBV11-2 and TRBJ1-1, with a tentative D call TRBD1 (6 bases). In germline, CDR1 is SGHAT, CDR2 FQNNGV. This CDR3 has 14 residues. Trimming took off 5 bases at V and 5 bases at J, with 15 bases between the two ends. CDR3 sequence (DNA): TGTGCCAGCAGCCTGGGGGACAAGGGTACTGAAGCTTTCTTT. Amino acids: CASSLGDKGTEAFF. The full variable domain, its missing parts supplied by reference TRBV11-2 and TRBJ1-1, is EAGVAQSPRYKIIEKRQSVAFWCNPISGHATLYWYQQILGQGPKLLIQFQNNGVVDDSQLPKDRFSAERLKGVDSTLKIQPAKLEDSAVYLCASSLGDKGTEAFFGQGTRLTVV.

The rearrangement uses TRBV7-3 and TRBJ1-3; weak D call: TRBD1 (5 bases). This CDR3 spans 13 amino acids. Germline lookup yields CDR1 SGHTA and CDR2 FQGTGA. V shed 5 bases and J shed 4 bases, with 9 bases lying between them. CDR3 amino acids: CASSAGLGNTIYF. The CDR3 region has the DNA TGTGCCAGCAGCGCGGGACTCGGAAACACCATATATTTT.

This clone ranks as medium-sized. This sequence joins TRBV21-1 and TRBJ2-7; TRBD2, the D gene given by the table, was not confirmed from the DNA. TRBV21-1 is deemed a pseudogene. This CDR3 is built from 15 residues. The chain's CDR3 is CASSKKSNVGYEQYF. The CDR3 region has the DNA TGTGCCAGCAGCAAAAAAAGTAACGTCGGCTACGAGCAGTACTTC.

The chain carries TRBV4-2 and TRBJ2-6, with D unresolved. The CDR3 loop spans 16 amino acids. The germline gives CDR1 LGHNA, CDR2 YNFKEQ. With 4 bases removed from V and 0 bases from J, the gap between germline ends came to 10 bases. CDR3 in amino acids: CASSPPDNSGANVLTF. The CDR3 coding sequence is TGTGCCAGCAGCCCCCCAGATAACTCTGGGGCCAACGTCCTGACTTTC.

V usage is TRBV7-9 and J usage is TRBJ2-7, with D maybe TRBD1 (5 bases). The CDR3 covers 14 residues. Germline CDR1 SEHNR, CDR2 FQNEAQ (reference sequence). The V end was cut by 5 bases, the J end by 1 base, with 12 bases between. In nucleotides, the CDR3 is TGTGCCAGCAGCCCCTTTAGACAGTCCTACGAGCAGTACTTC. Its translation is CASSPFRQSYEQYF.

On this clone: Other nucleotide sequences in the sample specify the same CDR3. CDR3 DNA: TGCGCCAGCAGCCAAGATCGGGCAGGGGACTATGGCTACACCTTC. Translated: CASSQDRAGDYGYTF. This chain uses TRBV4-3 with TRBJ1-2; tentative D call: TRBD1 (6 bases). Looked up from germline, CDR1 is LGHNA and CDR2 is YSLEER. The CDR3 covers 15 residues. V dropped 0 bases and J dropped 3 bases, with 11 bases sitting between them.

The chain links TRBV29-1 to TRBJ2-3, with 12 positions matching TRBD2. The CDR3 is made up of 15 amino acids. CDR1 SQVTM and CDR2 ANQGSEA come from the germline V gene. Germline trimming cut 1 base from V and 4 bases from J; bases unmatched to any gene: 3. The CDR3, as DNA: TGCAGCGTTGAAGGACTAGCGGGAGTTTCAGATACGCAGTATTTT. Its translation: CSVEGLAGVSDTQYF.

Notes on this clone: Other nucleotide sequences in the sample specify the same CDR3. The J gene is TRBJ2-2, the V gene TRBV4-3, with D perhaps TRBD2 (7 bases). V was trimmed by 1 base and J by 2 bases, leaving 8 bases between them. The CDR3 has 15 residues. The germline CDR1 and CDR2 sequences are LGHNA and YSLEER. CDR3 residues: CASSQAGGNTGELFF. The DNA of the CDR3 is TGCGCCAGCAGCCAAGCGGGGGGCAACACCGGGGAGCTGTTTTTT.